The 20 T cell receptor beta chains presented below share a single source sample, sequenced in a study of identical twins (dated by TCRdb to between 2015 and 2016). Library construction relied on 5' RACE. Sequencing was performed on an Illumina HiSeq 2000. In-frame beta chains were kept once TCRdb had trimmed the public reads at Q25 with fastp and called clones with MiXCR. All rows with the same CDR3 protein become a single entry with the most common DNA and genes. The sample profile shows a few hundred thousand distinct CDR3 sequences; about 8.5% of them were found once. The ten largest clones represent roughly 3% of the sample. These same records also appear under a second study, on yellow fever vaccine responses in identical twins.

Sequences were obtained from CD8+ T cells sorted from blood. The receptors shown here come from a woman younger than 30 in good health.

This rearrangement joins TRBV27 to TRBJ1-1; tentatively, D is TRBD1 (6 bases). The V end was cut by 5 bases, the J end by 4 bases, with 14 bases between. Looked up from germline, CDR1 is MNHEY and CDR2 is SMNVEV (reference sequence). The CDR3 runs 14 residues. CDR3 nucleotide sequence: TGTGCCAGCAGTCTCTCACAGGGAAGCACTGAAGCTTTCTTT. Protein: CASSLSQGSTEAFF.

V and J are TRBV12-3 or TRBV12-4 and TRBJ1-2; tentatively, D is TRBD1 (5 bases). The V end was cut by 3 bases, the J end by 2 bases, with 10 bases between. The CDR3 consists of 14 residues. The CDR3 protein is CASSFQYRNYGYTF. The DNA of the CDR3 is TGTGCCAGCAGTTTCCAATACAGGAACTATGGCTACACCTTC.

The gene calls are TRBV5-1 and TRBJ2-1, with 9 bases aligning to TRBD2. The CDR3 contains 17 residues. The ends lost 0 bases at V and 1 base at J; junction bases unmatched: 5. CDR1 and CDR2 (germline): SGHRS, YFSETQ. CDR3 bases: TGCGCCAGCAGCTTGGAATCTAGCGGGGCATCCTACAATGAGCAGTTCTTC. This codes for CASSLESSGASYNEQFF.

This clonotype was seen at least ten times. The chain has TRBV29-1 and TRBJ1-5; 8 bases are a match to TRBD1. Germline-derived CDR1 and CDR2 are SQVTM and ANQGSEA. This CDR3 has 12 residues. Unmatched junction bases numbered 0, after V lost 6 bases and J lost 2 bases. CDR3 protein: CSVTGGNQPQHF. Here the CDR3 DNA reads TGCAGCGTGACAGGGGGCAATCAGCCCCAGCATTTT.

A word on this clonotype: Germline is not matched at one junction end, which may reflect a read error. This chain joins TRBV12-3 or TRBV12-4 and TRBJ2-6; D could derive from TRBD1 or TRBD2 (5 bases each). The CDR3 covers 18 residues. This CDR3 is CACSLDSAGGTGANVLTF. In DNA, the CDR3 is TGTGCCTGCAGTTTAGATTCGGCTGGGGGAACCGGGGCCAACGTCCTGACTTTC.

The CDR3 here is CASRTQRDSPTDTQYF. The CDR3 bases are TGTGCCAGCAGAACTCAGAGGGACTCTCCGACAGATACGCAGTATTTT. The V and J genes are TRBV25-1 and TRBJ2-3; D perhaps matches TRBD2 (6 bases). Germline CDR1 reads MGHDK; CDR2 reads SYGVNS. The CDR3 spans 16 residues. Trimming took 6 bases from V and 3 from J, leaving 19 bases between them. The full variable domain, rest sourced from reference TRBV25-1 and TRBJ2-3, is EADIYQTPRYLVIGTGKKITLECSQTMGHDKMYWYQQDPGMELHLIHYSYGVNSTEKGDLSSESTVSRIRTEHFPLTLESARPSHTSQYLCASRTQRDSPTDTQYFGPGTRLTVL.

This clonotype was picked up a small number of times. This chain connects TRBV29-1 to TRBJ1-1, with TRBD1 as a possible D gene (5 bases). V shed 3 bases and J shed 0 bases, with 23 bases lying between them. Germline CDR1 reads SQVTM; CDR2 reads ANQGSEA. CDR3 length equals 18 residues. CDR3 coding DNA: TGCAGCGTTGAGGGGGAGACCGACTACACGGGCATGAACACTGAAGCTTTCTTT. Its protein product is CSVEGETDYTGMNTEAFF.

This clonotype was found many times. The V call is TRBV7-2, the J call TRBJ2-5; 8 bases match TRBD1. The CDR3 has 16 residues. CDR1 is SGHTA, CDR2 FQGNSA, per germline. The J segment lost 4 bases and the V segment lost 1 base, leaving 8 bases of the junction unmatched. CDR3: CASSLVPGQGRETQYF. CDR3 in DNA: TGTGCCAGCAGCTTAGTTCCCGGACAGGGAAGAGAGACCCAGTACTTC.

The chain uses TRBV6-5 and TRBJ2-7, with D perhaps given as TRBD1 or TRBD2 (5 bases each). This CDR3 region has 18 residues. Germline-derived CDR1 and CDR2 are MNHEY and SVGAGI. V lost 2 bases and J 5 bases, leaving 25 bases between the germline ends. DNA for the CDR3: TGTGCCAGCAGTTACGGGACCCCTATAGGAGGCCCCGGCAACGAGCAGTACTTC. This codes for CASSYGTPIGGPGNEQYF.

This clonotype was counted at least ten times. The V and J genes are TRBV12-3 or TRBV12-4 and TRBJ2-3, with unresolved D. This CDR3 has 11 amino acids. Trimming removed 4 bases from V and 5 bases from J, with 4 bases in between. CDR3: CASSSGDTQYF. In DNA, the CDR3 is TGTGCCAGCAGTTCAGGAGATACGCAGTATTTT.

This clonotype has ten or more counts. The V call is TRBV29-1, the J call TRBJ2-5; D unclear. The CDR3 consists of 14 residues. The ends were cut back, 3 bases at V and 2 bases at J, with 13 bases in the middle. CDR1 and CDR2 from the germline V gene are SQVTM and ANQGSEA. The CDR3: CSVDWSGGQETQYF. The CDR3 DNA reads TGCAGCGTTGACTGGTCGGGTGGGCAAGAGACCCAGTACTTC.

The V gene is TRBV20-1, the J gene TRBJ2-3; TRBD2 matches at 9 bases. CDR1 is DFQATT and CDR2 is SNEGSKA in the germline V gene (reference sequence). The CDR3 has 17 amino acids. CDR3 loop: CCSRGLAAGGFPDTQYF. The CDR3 bases are TGCTGCTCTAGAGGCCTGGCTGCGGGAGGGTTCCCAGATACGCAGTATTTT.

This clonotype was counted at least ten times. The chain carries TRBV12-3 or TRBV12-4 and TRBJ2-1, with D possibly TRBD2 on 5 matching bases. The CDR3 covers 14 residues. V lost 7 bases and J 8 bases, leaving 18 bases between the germline ends. DNA of the CDR3: TGTGCCAGCAAGACTGGGGTGACGCGGGATGAGCAGTTCTTC. The encoded protein is CASKTGVTRDEQFF.

This clonotype was observed many times. The gene calls are TRBV4-1 and TRBJ2-5, with D perhaps matching TRBD2 (6 bases). This CDR3 spans 13 amino acids. Germline loops: CDR1 MGHRA, CDR2 YSYEKL. V gave up 0 bases and J gave up 10 bases, with 12 bases separating them. The CDR3 loop reads CASSQDRWGDQYF. The CDR3 coding sequence is TGCGCCAGCAGCCAAGATCGGTGGGGGGACCAGTACTTC.

This clonotype was observed a few times. The CDR3 is CAVVGGRNEQFF. In DNA form, the CDR3 reads TGTGCCGTCGTAGGGGGCCGGAATGAGCAGTTCTTC. The chain recombines TRBV7-9 with TRBJ2-1; 7 bases map to TRBD1. Unmatched junction bases numbered 8, after V lost 11 bases and J lost 7 bases. The CDR3 runs to 12 residues. CDR1 and CDR2 (germline): SEHNR, FQNEAQ (reference sequence).

This clonotype has at least ten counts. V and J are TRBV29-1 and TRBJ2-2; either TRBD1 or TRBD2 may supply D (5 bases each). CDR1 SQVTM and CDR2 ANQGSEA come from the germline V gene. Trimming left V 8 bases short and J 1 base short, with 14 bases between. The CDR3 totals 14 residues. CDR3 DNA: TGCAGCATCGTAGGGACGGAGAACACCGGGGAGCTGTTTTTT. It encodes CSIVGTENTGELFF.

The sample holds a few counts of this clonotype. The chain has TRBV12-3 or TRBV12-4 and TRBJ2-2; D unclear. The CDR3 loop spans 16 amino acids. V was shortened by 4 bases and J by 0 bases, with 12 bases between the two germline ends. DNA of the CDR3: TGTGCCAGCAGTTCCCCGTGGGGATCGAACACCGGGGAGCTGTTTTTT. It codes for CASSSPWGSNTGELFF.

The rearrangement uses TRBV4-1 and TRBJ1-2; a weak D match, TRBD1 (6 bases). The CDR3 has 13 amino acids. The V gene's germline CDR1 is MGHRA and CDR2 YSYEKL. The germline V and J ends were trimmed by 2 bases and 10 bases, with 14 bases remaining between them. The CDR3 spells CASSQTRDTLYTF. The CDR3 DNA is TGCGCCAGCAGCCAAACCCGGGACACCCTCTACACCTTC.

This clonotype was counted between two and nine times. This sequence joins TRBV28 and TRBJ1-6, with D perhaps matching TRBD1 (5 bases). The CDR3 spans 17 residues. Trimming left V 5 bases short and J 10 bases short, with 24 bases between. Germline CDR1 is MDHEN and CDR2 is SYDVKM. CDR3 in amino acids: CASSLALWDLKESPLHF. The CDR3 DNA sequence: TGTGCCAGCAGTCTCGCTCTTTGGGACCTTAAAGAGTCACCCCTCCACTTT.

The chain combines TRBV7-9 with TRBJ2-3; 9 bases align to TRBD2. Germline V gene lookup returns CDR1 SEHNR and CDR2 FQNEAQ (reference sequence). There are 15 residues in the CDR3. The ends lost 5 bases at V and 8 bases at J; junction bases unmatched: 11. CDR3 region: CASSAPGLAQLTQYF. DNA for the CDR3: TGTGCCAGCAGCGCTCCGGGACTAGCTCAACTTACGCAGTATTTT.